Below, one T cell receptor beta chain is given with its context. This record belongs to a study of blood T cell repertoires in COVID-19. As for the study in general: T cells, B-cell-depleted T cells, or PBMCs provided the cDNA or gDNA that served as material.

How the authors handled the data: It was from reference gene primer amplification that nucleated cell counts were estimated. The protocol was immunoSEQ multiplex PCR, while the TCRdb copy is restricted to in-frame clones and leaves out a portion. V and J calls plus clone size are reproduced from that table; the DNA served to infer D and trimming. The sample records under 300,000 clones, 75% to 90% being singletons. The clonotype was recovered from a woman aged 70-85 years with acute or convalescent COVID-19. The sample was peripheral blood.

In DNA form, the CDR3 reads TGCGCCAGCCGTCCAGACTCAGGGGCAGTCTTCTACGAGCAGTACTTC. Protein product: CASRPDSGAVFYEQYF. V usage is TRBV4-1 and J usage is TRBJ2-7; weak D call: TRBD1 (6 bases). Trimming pared 8 bases from V and 3 bases from J, leaving 23 bases between. Per germline, CDR1 MGHRA and CDR2 YSYEKL. The CDR3 is 16 amino acids.